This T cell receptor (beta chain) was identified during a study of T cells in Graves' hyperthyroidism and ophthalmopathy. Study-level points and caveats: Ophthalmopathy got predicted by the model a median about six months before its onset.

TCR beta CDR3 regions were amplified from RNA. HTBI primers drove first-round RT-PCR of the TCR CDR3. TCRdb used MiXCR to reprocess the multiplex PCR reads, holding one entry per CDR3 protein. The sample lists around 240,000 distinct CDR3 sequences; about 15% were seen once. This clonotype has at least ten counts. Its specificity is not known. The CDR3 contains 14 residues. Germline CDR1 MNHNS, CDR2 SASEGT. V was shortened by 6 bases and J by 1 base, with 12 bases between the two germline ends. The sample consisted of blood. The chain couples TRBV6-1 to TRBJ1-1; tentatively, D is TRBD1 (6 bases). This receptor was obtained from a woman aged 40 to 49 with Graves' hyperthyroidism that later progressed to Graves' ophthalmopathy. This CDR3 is CASRGRTANTEAFF. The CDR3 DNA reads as TGTGCCAGCAGGGGAAGGACAGCGAACACTGAAGCTTTCTTT.